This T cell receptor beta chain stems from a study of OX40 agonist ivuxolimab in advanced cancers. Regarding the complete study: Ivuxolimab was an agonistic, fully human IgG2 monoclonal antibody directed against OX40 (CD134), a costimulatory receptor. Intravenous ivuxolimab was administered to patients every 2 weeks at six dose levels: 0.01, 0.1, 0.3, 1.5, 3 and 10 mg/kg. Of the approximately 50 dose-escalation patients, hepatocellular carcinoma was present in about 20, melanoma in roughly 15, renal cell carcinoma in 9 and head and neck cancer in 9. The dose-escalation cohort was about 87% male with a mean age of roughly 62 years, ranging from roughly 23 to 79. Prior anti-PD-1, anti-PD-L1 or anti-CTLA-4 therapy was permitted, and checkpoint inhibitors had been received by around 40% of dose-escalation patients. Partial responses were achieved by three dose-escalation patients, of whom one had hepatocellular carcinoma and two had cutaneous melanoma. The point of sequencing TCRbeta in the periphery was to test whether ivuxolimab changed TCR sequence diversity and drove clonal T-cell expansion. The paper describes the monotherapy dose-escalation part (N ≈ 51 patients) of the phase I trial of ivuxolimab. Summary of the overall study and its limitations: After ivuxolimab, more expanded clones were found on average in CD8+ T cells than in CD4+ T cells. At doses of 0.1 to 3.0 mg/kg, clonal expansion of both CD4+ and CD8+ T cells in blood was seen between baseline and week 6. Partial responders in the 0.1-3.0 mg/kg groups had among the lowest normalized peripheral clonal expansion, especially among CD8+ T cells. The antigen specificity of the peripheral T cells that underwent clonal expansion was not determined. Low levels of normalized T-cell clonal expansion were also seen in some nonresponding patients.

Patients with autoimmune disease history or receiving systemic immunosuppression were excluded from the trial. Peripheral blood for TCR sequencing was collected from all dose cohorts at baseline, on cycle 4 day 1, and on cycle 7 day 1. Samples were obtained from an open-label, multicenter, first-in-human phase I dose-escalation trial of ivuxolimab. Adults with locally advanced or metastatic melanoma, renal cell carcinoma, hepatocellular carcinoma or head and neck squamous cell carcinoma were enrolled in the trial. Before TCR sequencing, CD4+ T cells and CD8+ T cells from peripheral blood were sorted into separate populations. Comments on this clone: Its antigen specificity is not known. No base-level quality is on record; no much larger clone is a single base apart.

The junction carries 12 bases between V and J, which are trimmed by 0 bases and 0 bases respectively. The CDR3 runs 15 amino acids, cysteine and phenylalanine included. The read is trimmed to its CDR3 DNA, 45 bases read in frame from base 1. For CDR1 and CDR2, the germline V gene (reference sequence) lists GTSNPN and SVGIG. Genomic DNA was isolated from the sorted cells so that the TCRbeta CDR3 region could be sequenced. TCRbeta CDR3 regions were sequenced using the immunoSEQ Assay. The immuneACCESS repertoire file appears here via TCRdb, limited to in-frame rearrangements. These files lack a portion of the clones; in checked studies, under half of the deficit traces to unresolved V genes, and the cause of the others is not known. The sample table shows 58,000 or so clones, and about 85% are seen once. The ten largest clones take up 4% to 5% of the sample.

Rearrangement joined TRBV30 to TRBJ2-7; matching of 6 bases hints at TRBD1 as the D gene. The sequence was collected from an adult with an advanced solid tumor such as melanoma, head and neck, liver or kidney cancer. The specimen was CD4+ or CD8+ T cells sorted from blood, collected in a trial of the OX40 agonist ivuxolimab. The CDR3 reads CAWSVTGINSYEQYF. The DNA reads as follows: TGTGCCTGGAGTGTTACAGGGATAAACTCCTACGAGCAGTACTTC.